Described below is a single TCR beta chain sequence and its context. Its cognate antigen is unknown. The donors gave bone marrow, and they were healthy. The PCR was carried out with 60 Vbeta primers and 13 Jbeta primers. Data came from immunoSEQ multiplex PCR; TCRdb stores just in-frame clones and leaves some out. The repertoire consists of under 130,000 clones, with 10% to 15% occurring once and the leading ten covering approximately 15%. Losses at the gene ends were 4 bases for V and 8 bases for J; bases not matched to a gene: 7. CDR3 length: 15 amino acids. Germline V CDR1 and CDR2: WSHSY, SAAADI. The data stem from a study of cytomegalovirus exposure and HLA in healthy donors. General study findings and limits: A list of 150 to 200 TCR beta chains associated with cytomegalovirus was given. Segments of the TCR beta V type were, in most cases, productive about 87% or about 30% of the time in an earlier analysis.

The clonotype originates from a man aged 35 to 55 in good health and CMV-seropositive. The gene calls are TRBV10-2 and TRBJ2-1; the match to TRBD2 covers 11 bases. The sample was PBMCs. The CDR3: CASSGLAGGRDEQFF. The DNA for the CDR3 is TGCGCCAGCAGTGGTCTAGCGGGAGGCCGGGATGAGCAGTTCTTC.